These 23 T cell receptor beta chains were sequenced from one sample in a study of blood T cell repertoires in COVID-19. The assay was immunoSEQ multiplex PCR, and TCRdb's table has in-frame clones only and misses some. The table shows some 150,000 clones, with 80% to 90% occurring only once. The source material was peripheral blood. The receptors come from a woman in her fifties or sixties with active COVID-19.

This clone was seen only a few times. The gene calls are TRBV6-5 and TRBJ2-7, with D possibly being TRBD1 (6 bases). CDR1 and CDR2 (germline): MNHEY, SVGAGI. The CDR3 covers 14 residues. V dropped 6 bases and J dropped 0 bases, with 12 bases sitting between them. The CDR3 reads CASRRQVTSYEQYF. The CDR3 region has the DNA TGTGCCAGCAGACGACAGGTGACCTCCTACGAGCAGTACTTC.

The chain uses TRBV4-3 and TRBJ1-2; D gene unclear. The germline V gene has CDR1 LGHNA and CDR2 YSLEER. V was cut by 1 base and J by 5 bases, with 14 bases left in between. CDR3 length: 15 amino acids. CDR3 DNA sequence: TGCGCCAGCAGCCAAGGGAGAGGGCTACCTTATGGCTACACCTTC. As protein: CASSQGRGLPYGYTF.

This clone was observed a handful of times. The chain uses TRBV27 and TRBJ2-5; TRBD2 might be the D (7 bases). The germline V and J ends were trimmed by 8 bases and 5 bases, with 18 bases remaining between them. The CDR3 runs 14 residues. CDR1 MNHEY and CDR2 SMNVEV come from the germline V gene (reference sequence). CDR3 coding DNA: TGTGCCAGCGCGGGGGCCAACGGAGGCGAGACCCAGTACTTC. Translated, it gives CASAGANGGETQYF.

The chain couples TRBV10-1 to TRBJ2-1; maybe TRBD2 (6 bases). Germline V gene data show CDR1 as WNHNN and CDR2 as SYGVQD (reference sequence). The CDR3 runs 13 residues. Trimming cost V 1 base and J 8 bases, with 9 bases left between them. The CDR3 DNA sequence: TGCGCCAGCAGTGAGTGGGGGGTCGATGAGCAGTTCTTC. Protein product: CASSEWGVDEQFF.

The J gene is TRBJ2-5, the V gene TRBV7-6, with 10 bases aligning to TRBD2. Germline CDR1 reads SGHVS; CDR2 reads FNYEAQ. The V gene end was trimmed by 3 bases and the J gene end by 4 bases; junction bases not matched to a gene: 5. The CDR3 contains 15 residues. CDR3 sequence reads: CASSFRTSGLETQYF. Here the CDR3 DNA reads TGTGCCAGCAGCTTTCGGACTAGCGGACTAGAGACCCAGTACTTC.

The CDR3 coding sequence is TGTGCCAGCAGCCGTATCGGGACAGTCGAAGCTTTCTTT. Translated: CASSRIGTVEAFF. The chain joins TRBV7-9 to TRBJ1-1; 7 bases fit TRBD1. This CDR3 spans 13 amino acids. The V and J ends lost 5 bases and 8 bases, in that order; junction bases with no gene match: 8. Germline-derived CDR1 and CDR2 are SEHNR and FQNEAQ (reference sequence). The full variable domain, with the rest looked up from reference TRBV7-9 and TRBJ1-1, is DTGVSQNPRHKITKRGQNVTFRCDPISEHNRLYWYRQTLGQGPEFLTYFQNEAQLEKSRLLSDRFSAERPKGSFSTLEIQRTEQGDSAMYLCASSRIGTVEAFFGQGTRLTVV.

The chain combines TRBV5-1 with TRBJ2-1; the match to TRBD2 covers 10 bases. This CDR3 has 15 amino acids. The germline V gene has CDR1 SGHRS and CDR2 YFSETQ. V lost 2 bases and J lost 3; bases outside the gene matches: 2. The CDR3 coding sequence is TGCGCCAGCAGCTTAACTAGCGGGGTCTACAATGAGCAGTTCTTC. The encoded protein is CASSLTSGVYNEQFF.

This sequence joins TRBV11-1 and TRBJ1-1, with D maybe TRBD1 (6 bases). Trimming pared 1 base from V and 1 base from J, leaving 10 bases between. This CDR3 has 15 amino acids. Per the germline V gene, CDR1 is SGHAT and CDR2 is FQDESV (reference sequence). This CDR3 reads CASSLDGGANTEAFF. DNA for the CDR3: TGTGCCAGCAGCTTAGATGGGGGGGCGAACACTGAAGCTTTCTTT.

The V and J genes are TRBV24-1 and TRBJ2-3, with a possible D match to TRBD1 (6 bases). The germline V gene has CDR1 KGHDR and CDR2 SFDVKD. There are 15 residues in the CDR3. Trimming stripped 1 base from V and 3 bases from J, with 10 bases between. The CDR3, as DNA: TGTGCCACCAGTGATTTACAGGGCTTGACAGATACGCAGTATTTT. This codes for CATSDLQGLTDTQYF.

Regarding this clone: At one of its ends the junction is not consistent with the germline gene, which may arise from a read error. The chain couples TRBV11-2 to TRBJ2-1; 11 bases agree with TRBD2. CDR1 and CDR2 from the germline V gene are SGHAT and FQNNGV. This CDR3 comprises 12 residues. CDR3 amino acids: CASSHGLAGLVF. CDR3 sequence (DNA): TGTGCCAGCAGCCACGGACTAGCGGGTCTGGTCTTC.

The chain is built from TRBV28 and TRBJ1-5; 9 bases fit TRBD1. With V trimmed by 3 bases and J by 1 base, 7 bases remained unmatched. Looked up from germline, CDR1 is MDHEN and CDR2 is SYDVKM. This CDR3 region has 17 residues. The CDR3 nucleotides read TGTGCCAGCAGTTTGTTACAGGGGGCGGGGAGCAATCAGCCCCAGCATTTT. As protein: CASSLLQGAGSNQPQHF.

The CDR3 region has the DNA TGTGCCAGCAGCTTAGCAGCGGATTCCTCCTACGAGCAGTACTTC. This encodes CASSLAADSSYEQYF. The chain carries TRBV11-3 and TRBJ2-7; D might be TRBD2 (5 bases). V was cut by 1 base and J by 0 bases, with 10 bases left in between. The CDR3 is made up of 15 amino acids. Germline assignment: CDR1 SGHNT and CDR2 YENEEA.

The chain uses TRBV4-1 and TRBJ2-1; 7 positions agree with TRBD1. The J segment lost 6 bases and the V segment lost 4 bases, leaving 12 bases of the junction unmatched. The CDR3 extends over 16 amino acids. Germline V gives CDR1 MGHRA, CDR2 YSYEKL. CDR3 nucleotide sequence: TGCGCCAGCAGCCTAGAGACAGGGTCATTTTCCAATGAGCAGTTCTTC. It translates to CASSLETGSFSNEQFF.

The chain is built from TRBV21-1 and TRBJ2-3; the table's D call of TRBD1 was not tested on the DNA. TRBV21-1 is a pseudogene segment. There are 17 residues in the CDR3. The CDR3 DNA sequence: TGTGCCAGCAGCAGGAAGGTACCGGGACAGTACACAGATACGCAGTATTTT. Encoded protein: CASSRKVPGQYTDTQYF.

The chain employs TRBV18 and TRBJ1-2; possibly TRBD1 for D (5 bases). This CDR3 is built from 13 residues. Germline CDR1 KGHSH, CDR2 LQKENI. Trimming left V 4 bases short and J 6 bases short, with 12 bases between. The chain's CDR3 is CASSLNLGDGYTF. The CDR3 DNA sequence: TGTGCCAGCTCACTTAATCTAGGGGATGGCTACACCTTC.

The chain links TRBV7-2 to TRBJ1-2; a weak D match, TRBD1 (6 bases). The CDR3 runs to 13 residues. V lost 5 bases and J lost 2, with 9 bases in between. Looked up from germline, CDR1 is SGHTA and CDR2 is FQGNSA. CDR3 amino acids: CASSPGQNYGYTF. Written as DNA, the CDR3 is TGTGCCAGCAGCCCGGGACAAAACTATGGCTACACCTTC.

This rearrangement joins TRBV21-1 to TRBJ2-2; the table's TRBD2 call for D was not verified on the DNA. TRBV21-1 is termed a pseudogene. This CDR3 spans 15 amino acids. CDR3 coding DNA: TGTGCCAGCAGCGCACCCGAGTCCCGGGCCGGGGAGCTGTTTTTT. Protein sequence: CASSAPESRAGELFF.

The gene calls are TRBV19 and TRBJ2-1; 10 positions match TRBD2. CDR3 length: 20 amino acids. Trimming at V came to 3 bases and at J to 1 base, leaving 15 bases not matched to a gene. Per the germline V gene, CDR1 is LNHDA and CDR2 is SQIVND (reference sequence). The CDR3 sequence is CASSMEPGLASVSSYNEQFF. The CDR3 bases are TGTGCCAGTAGTATGGAACCGGGACTAGCGTCAGTGTCTTCCTACAATGAGCAGTTCTTC.

In this sample, this clone turned up a few times. V usage is TRBV7-9 and J usage is TRBJ1-3, with no clear D. Germline values: CDR1 SEHNR, CDR2 FQNEAQ (reference sequence). The CDR3 extends over 13 amino acids. The V end lost 2 bases, the J end lost 4 bases, and 6 bases lay between the germline ends. DNA for the CDR3: TGTGCCAGCAGCTTAAACCAGGGAAACACCATATATTTT. Translation: CASSLNQGNTIYF.

The V call is TRBV27, the J call TRBJ2-3; D may be TRBD2 (5 bases). Germline values: CDR1 MNHEY, CDR2 SMNVEV (reference sequence). With 7 bases removed from V and 3 bases from J, the gap between germline ends came to 14 bases. This CDR3 has 14 amino acids. The CDR3 reads CASTAMGVTDTQYF. The CDR3 nucleotides read TGTGCCAGCACCGCAATGGGAGTGACAGATACGCAGTATTTT.

The V call is TRBV5-1, the J call TRBJ2-7; tentative D call: TRBD2 (8 bases). Trimming removed 2 bases from V and 6 bases from J, with 18 bases in between. The germline V gene encodes CDR1 SGHRS and CDR2 YFSETQ. The CDR3 has 15 amino acids. The CDR3 DNA reads TGCGCCAGCAGCTTCACAGGGGCGGGAGGAGTCGAGCAGTACTTC. It specifies CASSFTGAGGVEQYF.

This clone was seen more than once but under ten times. The chain links TRBV3-1 (or the pseudogene TRBV3-2) to TRBJ2-3; TRBD2 matches 11 bases. CDR3 length: 20 residues. Germline V gene sequence: CDR1 LGHDT, CDR2 YNNKEL (reference sequence). Losses at the gene ends were 3 bases for V and 0 bases for J; bases not matched to a gene: 14. The CDR3 nucleotides read TGTGCCAGCAGCCACTCAGGACTAGCGGGTACCGACACTAGCACAGATACGCAGTATTTT. Translation gives CASSHSGLAGTDTSTDTQYF.

The genes are TRBV5-5 and TRBJ2-2; TRBD1 agrees at 8 bases. Losses at the gene ends were 0 bases for V and 7 bases for J; bases not matched to a gene: 11. In germline, CDR1 is SGHKS, CDR2 YYEKEE (reference sequence). The CDR3 runs 17 residues. CDR3 sequence (DNA): TGTGCCAGCAGCTTGGCGGCCAGGGGGCACGATGGCGGGGAGCTGTTTTTT. It translates to CASSLAARGHDGGELFF. The full variable domain, in which reference TRBV5-5 and TRBJ2-2 provide the parts outside the CDR3, is DAGVTQSPTHLIKTRGQQVTLRCSPISGHKSVSWYQQVLGQGPQFIFQYYEKEERGRGNFPDRFSARQFPNYSSELNVNALLLGDSALYLCASSLAARGHDGGELFFGEGSRLTVL.